Shown below are 3 T cell receptor beta chains from a single sample sequenced in a study of persistence of HIV-infected CD4 T cells. The stimulus was an HIV-1 Gag 15-mer peptide pool, 0.85 to 1 ug/peptide/mL. Sorted nonresponding memory CD4+ T cells were CD40L-negative, CD69-negative, CD45RO-high. No antigen has been identified for these receptors. The immunoSEQ assay was version 4, run in survey mode. TCRdb's table, derived via immunoSEQ multiplex PCR, lists solely in-frame clones and lacks some. The sample consists of about 40,000 clones, about 84% of them appearing once. Sequencing was performed on cultured CD4+ T cells from PBMCs, taken from a patient who received antiretroviral therapy. These TCRs come from an adult with HIV. The donor label of this sample is uncertain.

The chain has TRBV6-5 and TRBJ2-6; D not certain. Trimming took 4 bases from V and 2 from J, leaving 9 bases between them. CDR1 MNHEY and CDR2 SVGAGI come from the germline V gene. The CDR3 has 15 residues. CDR3: CASSFYKAGANVLTF. The CDR3 DNA is TGTGCCAGCAGTTTTTACAAAGCTGGGGCCAACGTCCTGACTTTC.

This clone was counted a single time. V usage is TRBV2 and J usage is TRBJ2-3; either TRBD1 or TRBD2 may fit D (6 bases each). This CDR3 has 15 residues. Between the trimmed V and J ends, which lost 5 bases and 9 bases, there was a span of 21 bases. Germline CDR1 is SNHLY and CDR2 is FYNNEI. CDR3 amino acids: CASSPTTLAGGTQYF. The CDR3 DNA reads TGTGCCAGCAGTCCGACTACCCTGGCCGGGGGCACGCAGTATTTT.

The V and J genes are TRBV7-6 and TRBJ2-3, with 9 bases identical to TRBD2. CDR3 length equals 19 residues. CDR1 SGHVS and CDR2 FNYEAQ come from the germline V gene. The ends lost 1 base at V and 1 base at J; junction bases unmatched: 12. CDR3 bases: TGTGCCAGCAGCTTAGTGGGCCCCTCGAGCGGGGGGCGCACAGATACGCAGTATTTT. Amino acid sequence: CASSLVGPSSGGRTDTQYF.